These 30 T cell receptor beta chains were sequenced from one sample in a study of blood T cells in healthy people across ages. Next came a second PCR, run for about 6 to 11 cycles, which used a sample-barcoded 5' primer along with a J-beta primer mix. TCRdb ran MiXCR on the 5' RACE reads and lists one entry per CDR3 protein. The sample contains roughly 730,000 distinct CDR3 sequences, approximately 53% of which appear only once. Material for sequencing was blood. All receptors derive from a man aged 35 to 55 in good health.

This clonotype has more than one count but fewer than ten. This rearrangement joins TRBV28 to TRBJ2-5; the D gene is possibly TRBD1 (6 bases). The assigned J gene may be wrong: the sequence end matches TRBJ2-4 better. Germline V CDR1 and CDR2: MDHEN, SYDVKM. This CDR3 contains 14 residues. CDR3 in DNA: TGTGCCAGCAGTTTAAGAGGGGGTGCAAACATTCAGTACTTC. It is translated as CASSLRGGANIQYF.

This rearrangement joins TRBV21-1 to TRBJ2-7; no DNA check was done on the table's D call, TRBD2. TRBV21-1 is listed as a pseudogene. This CDR3 is 16 amino acids long. The CDR3 reads CASSIGDLRSSYEQYF. In DNA, the CDR3 is TGTGCCAGCAGCATTGGGGACCTCAGGAGCTCCTACGAGCAGTACTTC.

The V and J genes are TRBV28 and TRBJ2-6; TRBD1 might be the D (5 bases). Trimming stripped 9 bases from V and 7 bases from J, with 19 bases between. Germline V gene lookup returns CDR1 MDHEN and CDR2 SYDVKM. This CDR3 contains 15 residues. CDR3 DNA sequence: TGTGCCAGTAGTAAACTAAGGGGCCGAGCCAACGTCCTGACTTTC. Its protein is CASSKLRGRANVLTF.

This clonotype was seen a few times. CDR3 DNA: TGTGCCAGCAGTTTTCGGACAGCCTACGAGCAGTACTTC. It encodes CASSFRTAYEQYF. The rearrangement uses TRBV27 and TRBJ2-7, with D maybe TRBD1 (6 bases). Germline-derived CDR1 and CDR2 are MNHEY and SMNVEV (reference sequence). Trimming removed 3 bases at V and 2 bases at J, with 8 bases between. The CDR3 covers 13 residues.

In its sample, this clonotype was seen once. The chain employs TRBV6-4 and TRBJ2-3; either TRBD1 or TRBD2 may fit D (6 bases each). This CDR3 has 15 amino acids. V lost 3 bases to trimming and J lost 5 bases, with 15 bases between them. In germline, CDR1 is MRHNA, CDR2 SNTAGT. CDR3 in DNA: TGTGCCAGCAGTGAAACTAACGGGGGCGTAGATACGCAGTATTTT. Residues: CASSETNGGVDTQYF.

This clonotype has just a few counts. The genes are TRBV6-4 and TRBJ2-1; 10 nucleotides line up with TRBD2. The J call is uncertain, as TRBJ2-7 better fits the DNA end. Per germline, CDR1 MRHNA and CDR2 SNTAGT. The CDR3 has 14 amino acids. CDR3 residues: CASSSGGSYNEQYF. For the CDR3, the DNA is TGTGCCAGCTCTAGCGGGGGCTCCTACAATGAGCAGTACTTC.

This clonotype was observed once. The CDR3 DNA reads as TGCGCCAGCAGCCAATCGGGGGGGCTGGAGCAGTACTTC. It yields the protein CASSQSGGLEQYF. This chain joins TRBV5-1 and TRBJ2-7; the match to TRBD2 covers 8 bases. The CDR3 has 13 residues. J was trimmed by 7 bases and V by 4 bases; bases with no gene match: 7. Germline values: CDR1 SGHRS, CDR2 YFSETQ.

The J gene is TRBJ1-5, the V gene TRBV20-1; D is unclear. Per germline, CDR1 DFQATT and CDR2 SNEGSKA (reference sequence). There are 12 residues in the CDR3. Trimming left V 1 base short and J 9 bases short, with 10 bases between. The CDR3 nucleotides are TGCAGTGCTAGAGGGCCTCGGGGGCCCCAGCATTTT. It encodes CSARGPRGPQHF.

This clonotype was seen a few times. This sequence joins TRBV9 and TRBJ2-5; D is unclear. The V end lost 0 bases, the J end lost 5 bases, and 8 bases lay between the germline ends. The CDR3 length is 13 residues. Germline assignment: CDR1 SGDLS and CDR2 YYNGEE. The CDR3 sequence: CASSVELWETQYF. The CDR3 DNA reads as TGTGCCAGCAGCGTAGAACTGTGGGAGACCCAGTACTTC. The full variable domain, with the rest looked up from reference TRBV9 and TRBJ2-5, is DSGVTQTPKHLITATGQRVTLRCSPRSGDLSVYWYQQSLDQGLQFLIQYYNGEERAKGNILERFSAQQFPDLHSELNLSSLELGDSALYFCASSVELWETQYFGPGTRLLVL.

This sequence joins TRBV6-2 or TRBV6-3 and TRBJ2-1, with 11 bases aligning to TRBD2. The junction had 13 bases not matched to a gene; V was cut back by 6 bases and J by 9 bases. The CDR3 has 16 residues. Germline CDR1 reads MNHEY; CDR2 reads SVGEGT. CDR3 bases: TGTGCCAGCAGGGGCCCGGGACTAGCGGTTGTAGGTGAGCAGTTCTTC. Translation gives CASRGPGLAVVGEQFF.

The rearrangement links TRBV21-1 to TRBJ2-5; the table's D call TRBD1 went unverified against the DNA. TRBV21-1 is termed a pseudogene. The CDR3 is made up of 13 amino acids. The CDR3 spells CASSRGAGRAQYF. CDR3 in DNA: TGTGCCAGCAGCAGAGGTGCTGGGCGGGCCCAGTACTTC.

This clonotype was seen once. One end of the junction does not line up with germline, which may come from a read error. The V and J genes are TRBV28 and TRBJ1-1, with D possibly matching TRBD1 (6 bases). The CDR3 is 14 residues long. Germline values: CDR1 MDHEN, CDR2 SYDVKM. The CDR3 loop reads CATEGWDMNTEAFF. CDR3 in DNA: TGTGCCACCGAAGGGTGGGACATGAACACCGAAGCTTTCTTT.

The chain uses TRBV6-5 and TRBJ2-6; D call uncertain. The CDR3 loop spans 17 amino acids. Trimming left V 0 bases short and J 0 bases short, with 9 bases between. Germline lookup yields CDR1 MNHEY and CDR2 SVGAGI. For the CDR3, the DNA is TGTGCCAGCAGTTACTCGGGTCCCTCCTCTGGGGCCAACGTCCTGACTTTC. Protein sequence: CASSYSGPSSGANVLTF.

The V call is TRBV5-8, the J call TRBJ2-7, with D hard to call. Trimming took off 3 bases at V and 2 bases at J, with 12 bases between the two ends. This CDR3 is 14 amino acids long. Germline CDR1 reads SGHTS; CDR2 reads YDEGEE. In DNA form, the CDR3 reads TGTGCCAGCAGCTCCCCAGGAAAAACCTACGAGCAGTACTTC. It yields the protein CASSSPGKTYEQYF.

The V and J genes are TRBV20-1 and TRBJ1-1; no reliable D call. V was clipped by 1 base and J by 1 base, with 10 bases between them. This CDR3 region has 14 residues. Germline V gene data show CDR1 as DFQATT and CDR2 as SNEGSKA (reference sequence). Here the CDR3 DNA reads TGCAGTGCTAGAGTCCGGAGGAAGAACACTGAAGCTTTCTTT. Translation: CSARVRRKNTEAFF.

The chain couples TRBV3-1 to TRBJ1-4; D is uncertain. The germline V gene encodes CDR1 LGHDT and CDR2 YNNKEL (reference sequence). The CDR3 has 15 amino acids. The ends were cut back, 0 bases at V and 8 bases at J, with 13 bases in the middle. Here the CDR3 DNA reads TGTGCCAGCAGCCAAGATATGCAGGACGGGGAAAAACTGTTTTTT. Translation: CASSQDMQDGEKLFF.

The CDR3 sequence is CASVSRGDYTGELFF. CDR3 DNA sequence: TGCGCCAGTGTTTCGCGGGGAGACTATACCGGGGAGCTGTTTTTT. The chain employs TRBV5-1 and TRBJ2-2, with D perhaps TRBD2 (6 bases). From germline, CDR1 is SGHRS and CDR2 YFSETQ. Trimming pared 8 bases from V and 5 bases from J, leaving 19 bases between. CDR3 length: 15 amino acids.

The chain carries TRBV6-2 or TRBV6-3 and TRBJ2-7; the D is unclear. Trimming took off 7 bases at V and 6 bases at J, with 16 bases between the two ends. CDR1 and CDR2 (germline): MNHEY, SVGEGT. This CDR3 has 13 residues. CDR3 loop: CASIDGPAAEQYF. The CDR3 nucleotides are TGTGCCAGCATCGACGGGCCTGCCGCCGAGCAGTACTTC.

The sample holds a few counts of this clonotype. The V and J genes are TRBV12-3 or TRBV12-4 and TRBJ2-5; TRBD1 agrees at 10 bases. This CDR3 region has 15 residues. Trimming took 5 bases from V and 3 from J; bases not matched to a gene: 6. The CDR3 protein is CASSRDRGQKETQYF. CDR3 DNA: TGTGCCAGCAGTCGGGACAGGGGACAGAAAGAGACCCAGTACTTC.

J is TRBJ2-5 and V is TRBV7-2, with 8 positions matching TRBD2. The CDR3 consists of 13 residues. CDR1 is SGHTA, CDR2 FQGNSA, per germline. V dropped 5 bases and J dropped 13; count of bases not matched to a gene: 12. CDR3 coding DNA: TGTGCCAGCAGCGCCTTCACGGGGGGGGAGCGGTACTTC. Its translation is CASSAFTGGERYF. Drawing the rest from reference TRBV7-2 and TRBJ2-5, the complete variable domain is GAGVSQSPSNKVTEKGKDVELRCDPISGHTALYWYRQSLGQGLEFLIYFQGNSAPDKSGLPSDRFSAERTGGSVSTLTIQRTQQEDSAVYLCASSAFTGGERYFGPGTRLLVL.

Details on this clonotype: Sequence at one end of the junction differs from germline and may be a read error. The chain is built from TRBV29-1 and TRBJ2-1, with 11 nucleotides matching TRBD1. CDR1 is SQVTM, CDR2 ANQGSEA, per germline. The CDR3 runs to 15 residues. DNA for the CDR3: TGCAGCTTTGATTTTATGGGACAGGGGGGCAATGAGCAGTTCTTC. It encodes CSFDFMGQGGNEQFF.

This clonotype occurred a few times. This chain links TRBV29-1 with TRBJ2-6; possibly TRBD2 for D (5 bases). V was clipped by 6 bases and J by 2 bases, with 11 bases between them. CDR1 and CDR2 (germline): SQVTM, ANQGSEA. This CDR3 has 14 amino acids. CDR3: CSVERGTGANVLTF. DNA for the CDR3: TGCAGCGTCGAGAGAGGGACTGGGGCCAACGTCCTGACTTTC.

This chain connects TRBV24-1 to TRBJ1-1; maybe TRBD1 (5 bases). The V gene lost 8 bases and the J gene lost 3 bases, with 12 bases spanning the gap. Per germline, CDR1 KGHDR and CDR2 SFDVKD. The CDR3 is 13 amino acids. The DNA of the CDR3 is TGTGCCACCATGGGGGAGATGTACACTGAAGCTTTCTTT. Translation gives CATMGEMYTEAFF.

This clonotype was observed a handful of times. The chain is built from TRBV20-1 and TRBJ1-2; TRBD1 might be the D (5 bases). Germline V CDR1 and CDR2: DFQATT, SNEGSKA (reference sequence). This CDR3 spans 13 amino acids. The CDR3 DNA reads TGCAGCGCGGAGAGTAGGGGTAGCTATGGCTACACCTTC. The encoded protein is CSAESRGSYGYTF.

The V call is TRBV20-1, the J call TRBJ1-5; 10 bases agree with TRBD1. Germline values: CDR1 DFQATT, CDR2 SNEGSKA (reference sequence). The CDR3 extends over 14 amino acids. With 6 bases clipped from V and 5 bases from J, the junction kept 7 bases outside the gene matches. This chain's CDR3 is CSAKLDRGHQPQHF. CDR3 nucleotides: TGCAGTGCCAAACTCGACAGGGGGCATCAGCCCCAGCATTTT.

The chain joins TRBV5-1 to TRBJ1-1, with no clear D. V was shortened by 4 bases and J by 1 base, with 11 bases between the two germline ends. Germline assignment: CDR1 SGHRS and CDR2 YFSETQ. This CDR3 region has 14 residues. The DNA of the CDR3 is TGCGCCAGCAGCCAGTCCCAAACGAACACTGAAGCTTTCTTT. Its protein is CASSQSQTNTEAFF.

V is TRBV7-2 and J is TRBJ2-3; D not certain. The germline V and J ends were trimmed by 2 bases and 4 bases, with 10 bases remaining between them. The length of the CDR3 is 14 residues. Per the germline V gene, CDR1 is SGHTA and CDR2 is FQGNSA. The CDR3 coding sequence is TGTGCCAGCAGCTTAATCCCCTGGGCAGATACGCAGTATTTT. This translates into CASSLIPWADTQYF.

This chain connects TRBV14 to TRBJ1-2; D is uncertain. Trimming left V 0 bases short and J 8 bases short, with 13 bases between. Germline V gene lookup returns CDR1 SGHDN and CDR2 FVKESK. This CDR3 has 14 amino acids. The CDR3 region has the DNA TGTGCCAGCAGCCAAGATCTAGGATGGTGGGGCTACACCTTC. Translating it yields CASSQDLGWWGYTF.

CDR3 nucleotides: TGTGCCAGCAGCATTGGGACAGGGATGTTACAGACCCAGTACTTC. Protein product: CASSIGTGMLQTQYF. The chain recombines TRBV9 with TRBJ2-5; TRBD1 matches at 9 bases. The CDR3 consists of 15 residues. V shed 4 bases, J shed 6 bases, and the junction held 10 bases outside the gene matches. Germline CDR1 SGDLS, CDR2 YYNGEE. Looking up the rest from reference TRBV9 and TRBJ2-5 gives the full variable domain: DSGVTQTPKHLITATGQRVTLRCSPRSGDLSVYWYQQSLDQGLQFLIQYYNGEERAKGNILERFSAQQFPDLHSELNLSSLELGDSALYFCASSIGTGMLQTQYFGPGTRLLVL.

Points on this clonotype: A read error may produce the germline difference seen at one junction end. The chain joins TRBV6-5 to TRBJ2-3; weak D call: TRBD2 (5 bases). This CDR3 contains 17 residues. Germline V lookup: CDR1 MNHEY, CDR2 SVGAGI. Here the CDR3 reads CASSHSGLAASTDTQYF. CDR3 DNA sequence: TGTGCCAGCAGTCACTCAGGACTGGCTGCTAGCACAGATACGCAGTATTTT.